This T cell receptor (beta chain) was captured by sequencing in a study of blood T cell repertoires in COVID-19. About the study: PBMCs, B-cell-depleted T cells, or T cells were the source of the cDNA or gDNA that made up the material.

The CDR3 totals 14 residues. The V end was cut by 8 bases, the J end by 1 base, with 11 bases between. Germline CDR1 reads SGHAT; CDR2 reads FQDESV (reference sequence). Data came from immunoSEQ multiplex PCR; TCRdb stores just in-frame clones and leaves some out. The table has roughly 190,000 clones, under 90% seen once. J is TRBJ2-2 and V is TRBV11-1; D may be TRBD2 (6 bases). Sequencing used peripheral blood. This sequence was found in a woman in her sixties or seventies with COVID-19, enrolled during active disease. The CDR3 protein is CASSPGLNTGELFF. CDR3 bases: TGTGCCAGCTCGCCGGGACTGAACACCGGGGAGCTGTTTTTT. Full variable domain (rest looked up from reference TRBV11-1 and TRBJ2-2): EAEVAQSPRYKITEKSQAVAFWCDPISGHATLYWYRQILGQGPELLVQFQDESVVDDSQLPKDRFSAERLKGVDSTLKIQPAELGDSAMYLCASSPGLNTGELFFGEGSRLTVL.